The 30 T cell receptor beta chains below come from one sample, sequenced in a study of T cells after posttransplantation cyclophosphamide. Generated by immunoSEQ multiplex PCR, the TCRdb table keeps only in-frame clones and is missing some. The sample was found to contain 30,000 to 50,000 clones, and every one recurs. The source material was PBMCs. These receptors were obtained from a woman aged 45-65 years in good health and a related stem cell transplant donor.

The sample holds many counts of this clone. The chain recombines TRBV18 with TRBJ1-3; 11 bases align to TRBD1. Germline values: CDR1 KGHSH, CDR2 LQKENI. The CDR3 consists of 14 residues. The V and J ends lost 3 bases and 8 bases, in that order; junction bases with no gene match: 3. The CDR3: CASSPRDRGDTIYF. In nucleotides, the CDR3 is TGTGCCAGCTCACCCCGGGACAGGGGGGACACCATATATTTT.

This clone was seen repeatedly, ten times or more. This chain connects TRBV5-1 to TRBJ1-1; a possible D gene is TRBD1 (6 bases). Looked up from germline, CDR1 is SGHRS and CDR2 is YFSETQ. This CDR3 has 16 amino acids. V shed 0 bases and J shed 6 bases, with 18 bases lying between them. CDR3 region: CASSLDYTGTSAEAFF. The CDR3 DNA reads as TGCGCCAGCAGCTTGGATTATACAGGGACATCGGCTGAAGCTTTCTTT.

This clone was seen ten or more times. This chain joins TRBV1 and TRBJ2-3; the table's D gene call, TRBD2, was not cross checked with the DNA. TRBV1 is flagged as a pseudogene. The CDR3 runs to 19 residues. DNA for the CDR3: TGCACCAGCAGCCAACTACCCCGGGGACTAGCGGGGGGTCCAGATACGCAGTATTTT. It codes for CTSSQLPRGLAGGPDTQYF.

This clone was picked up many times. The chain recombines TRBV27 with TRBJ1-5, with D maybe TRBD1 (6 bases). The V gene lost 6 bases and the J gene lost 9 bases, with 18 bases spanning the gap. The CDR3 totals 14 residues. Per the germline V gene, CDR1 is MNHEY and CDR2 is SMNVEV (reference sequence). The CDR3 DNA follows: TGTGCCAGCAGGACCGGACAGCTAAGGGGGCCCCAGCATTTT. Translated: CASRTGQLRGPQHF.

This clone was counted ten times or more. The chain couples TRBV19 to TRBJ2-3, with a weak D call TRBD2 (6 bases). CDR1 LNHDA and CDR2 SQIVND come from the germline V gene (reference sequence). Trimming took 3 bases from V and 5 from J, leaving 6 bases between them. The CDR3 spans 12 residues. The CDR3 DNA sequence: TGTGCCAGTAGTATGGGGGGAGATACGCAGTATTTT. As protein: CASSMGGDTQYF.

In this sample, this clone turned up many times. For the CDR3, the DNA is TGTGCCAGTAGTACTACAGGGAACACCGGGGAGCTGTTTTTT. Its translation: CASSTTGNTGELFF. This chain joins TRBV19 and TRBJ2-2; the D gene is possibly TRBD1 (5 bases). Trimming cost V 4 bases and J 1 base, with 7 bases left between them. CDR1 and CDR2 (germline): LNHDA, SQIVND (reference sequence). The CDR3 runs 14 residues.

This clone appeared many times. This chain connects TRBV5-5 to TRBJ2-7; maybe TRBD2 (5 bases). V was clipped by 0 bases and J by 5 bases, with 15 bases between them. The germline CDR1 and CDR2 sequences are SGHKS and YYEKEE (reference sequence). The CDR3 extends over 15 amino acids. CDR3 protein: CASSLAGRGFNEQYF. In nucleotides, the CDR3 is TGTGCCAGCAGCTTGGCCGGTAGAGGGTTTAACGAGCAGTACTTC.

This clone was seen many times. The V call is TRBV5-6, the J call TRBJ1-5; D uncertain. V was trimmed by 0 bases and J by 0 bases, leaving 7 bases between them. CDR1 is SGHDT, CDR2 YYEEEE, per germline. The CDR3 loop spans 15 amino acids. CDR3 nucleotide sequence: TGTGCCAGCAGCTTGGGGCAGGCTAGCAATCAGCCCCAGCATTTT. This translates into CASSLGQASNQPQHF.

This clone was recorded at least ten times. The J gene is TRBJ2-3, the V gene TRBV20-1; D is unclear. V was pared by 6 bases and J by 4 bases, with 8 bases between. Germline V lookup: CDR1 DFQATT, CDR2 SNEGSKA (reference sequence). The CDR3 is made up of 11 amino acids. CDR3 region: CSAPTADTQYF. DNA of the CDR3: TGCAGTGCCCCTACAGCAGATACGCAGTATTTT.

This clone was seen at least ten times. This chain links TRBV18 with TRBJ1-2, with D perhaps matching TRBD1 (6 bases). Trimming shortened V by 2 bases and J by 6 bases, and 16 bases separated the two germline ends. The CDR3 totals 15 residues. Germline-derived CDR1 and CDR2 are KGHSH and LQKENI. The DNA of the CDR3 is TGTGCCAGCTCACCATGGACCGAACAGGGCCATGGCTACACCTTC. Protein product: CASSPWTEQGHGYTF.

A remark on this clone: In the same sample, other DNA sequences code for this CDR3. The J gene is TRBJ2-2, the V gene TRBV7-6; TRBD2 agrees at 10 bases. CDR3 length: 17 residues. Germline CDR1 is SGHVS and CDR2 is FNYEAQ. The V gene end was trimmed by 4 bases and the J gene end by 4 bases; junction bases not matched to a gene: 9. The CDR3 loop reads CASSWGTSDYRTGELFF. CDR3 bases: TGTGCCAGCAGCTGGGGGACTAGCGACTACCGCACCGGGGAGCTGTTTTTT.

This clone was found many times. This sequence joins TRBV15 and TRBJ2-6, with D maybe TRBD1 (5 bases). Germline assignment: CDR1 LNHNV and CDR2 YYDKDF (reference sequence). The CDR3 covers 15 residues. Trimming removed 1 base from V and 1 base from J, with 5 bases in between. The CDR3 DNA reads as TGTGCCACCAGCAGAGCAGGGTCTGGGGCCAACGTCCTGACTTTC. This translates into CATSRAGSGANVLTF.

This clone has ten or more counts. The V call is TRBV9, the J call TRBJ2-7; D is possibly TRBD1 (5 bases). V lost 1 base and J 1 base, leaving 9 bases between the germline ends. CDR3 length: 14 residues. The germline CDR1 and CDR2 sequences are SGDLS and YYNGEE. The CDR3 loop reads CASSVLDTSYEQYF. The CDR3 bases are TGTGCCAGCAGCGTATTGGACACGTCCTACGAGCAGTACTTC.

This clone was counted a few times. The rearrangement links TRBV12-5 to TRBJ2-6; D is possibly TRBD1 (5 bases). CDR1 and CDR2 (germline): LGHNT, FRNRAP. The CDR3 loop spans 17 amino acids. V was pared by 3 bases and J by 0 bases, with 12 bases between. The CDR3 spells CASGLGAGLSGANVLTF. CDR3 in DNA: TGTGCTAGTGGTTTAGGGGCCGGGCTCTCTGGGGCCAACGTCCTGACTTTC.

This clone was found many times. The V and J genes are TRBV6-5 and TRBJ2-7; 7 nucleotides line up with TRBD2. The V and J ends lost 5 bases and 2 bases, in that order; junction bases with no gene match: 9. Germline V gene sequence: CDR1 MNHEY, CDR2 SVGAGI. The length of the CDR3 is 15 residues. CDR3 loop: CASSPSTGGTYEQYF. The DNA for the CDR3 is TGTGCCAGCAGTCCCTCGACGGGAGGAACCTACGAGCAGTACTTC.

This chain uses TRBV19 with TRBJ1-6; TRBD1 aligns across 10 bases. J was trimmed by 12 bases and V by 6 bases; bases with no gene match: 11. CDR3 length: 15 amino acids. CDR1 and CDR2 from the germline V gene are LNHDA and SQIVND (reference sequence). The CDR3 bases are TGTGCCAGTAGCCTAAGACAGGGGGCTGACTTACCCCTCCACTTT. This translates into CASSLRQGADLPLHF.

This clone was recorded many times. This sequence joins TRBV28 and TRBJ1-4, with 7 positions matching TRBD1. The germline V gene encodes CDR1 MDHEN and CDR2 SYDVKM. The CDR3 contains 15 residues. Trimming cost V 4 bases and J 7 bases; bases outside gene matches: 9. The CDR3 is CASSSPGQRLEKLFF. DNA for the CDR3: TGTGCCAGCAGTTCACCGGGACAGAGACTTGAAAAACTGTTTTTT.

This clone was counted many times. The CDR3 is CASSLGLAGETQYF. CDR3 nucleotides: TGTGCCAGCAGCTTAGGACTAGCGGGGGAGACCCAGTACTTC. V and J are TRBV11-3 and TRBJ2-5, with TRBD2 matching over 11 bases. Losses at the gene ends were 1 base for V and 5 bases for J; bases not matched to a gene: 0. CDR3 length: 14 amino acids. Germline-derived CDR1 and CDR2 are SGHNT and YENEEA.

This clone was observed many times. Here the CDR3 DNA reads TGTGCAAGTCGACATTCGGGACAGGGGTATCCGAGCAATCAGCCCCAGCATTTT. As protein: CASRHSGQGYPSNQPQHF. The chain uses TRBV12-2 and TRBJ1-5; the table gives TRBD1 as D, unverified against the DNA. TRBV12-2 is a pseudogene. CDR3 length: 18 residues.

This clone has a handful of counts. The rearrangement uses TRBV13 and TRBJ2-5, with D perhaps matching TRBD1 (6 bases). Trimming took off 2 bases at V and 2 bases at J, with 18 bases between the two ends. Germline lookup yields CDR1 PRHDT and CDR2 FYEKMQ (reference sequence). The CDR3 extends over 17 amino acids. Here the CDR3 DNA reads TGTGCCAGCAGCTTAATCCAGGCCTCCACAGGGCAAGAGACCCAGTACTTC. Translated: CASSLIQASTGQETQYF. Filled out from reference TRBV13 and TRBJ2-5, the complete variable domain reads AAGVIQSPRHLIKEKRETATLKCYPIPRHDTVYWYQQGPGQDPQFLISFYEKMQSDKGSIPDRFSAQQFSDYHSELNMSSLELGDSALYFCASSLIQASTGQETQYFGPGTRLLVL.

The chain employs TRBV6-1 and TRBJ2-1; D might be TRBD2 (7 bases). With 7 bases removed from V and 7 bases from J, the gap between germline ends came to 17 bases. The CDR3 covers 14 residues. Germline assignment: CDR1 MNHNS and CDR2 SASEGT. In DNA form, the CDR3 reads TGTGCCAGCACCCGGGGGGCAGGGGAGAATGAGCAGTTCTTC. Its translation: CASTRGAGENEQFF.

This clone was seen repeatedly, ten times or more. V is TRBV5-1 and J is TRBJ2-3, with TRBD2 identical over 9 bases. Losses at the gene ends were 5 bases for V and 5 bases for J; bases not matched to a gene: 6. Looked up from germline, CDR1 is SGHRS and CDR2 is YFSETQ. There are 14 residues in the CDR3. The CDR3 DNA reads TGCGCCAGCAGAGCGGGGGGAAGCGGAGATACGCAGTATTTT. It yields the protein CASRAGGSGDTQYF.

The sample holds many counts of this clone. The chain combines TRBV6-5 with TRBJ2-7; D is possibly TRBD2 (5 bases). V was clipped by 3 bases and J by 6 bases, with 12 bases between them. From germline, CDR1 is MNHEY and CDR2 SVGAGI. CDR3 size: 13 residues. The CDR3 loop reads CASSYGGSGEQYF. Here the CDR3 DNA reads TGTGCCAGCAGTTATGGAGGATCGGGCGAGCAGTACTTC.

This clone was observed at least ten times. This rearrangement joins TRBV9 to TRBJ2-7; 7 nucleotides agree with TRBD1. The CDR3 is made up of 12 amino acids. The J segment lost 6 bases and the V segment lost 3 bases, leaving 3 bases of the junction unmatched. Germline V CDR1 and CDR2: SGDLS, YYNGEE. CDR3 residues: CASSARDSEQYF. The DNA for the CDR3 is TGTGCCAGCAGCGCCCGGGACAGCGAGCAGTACTTC.

The genes are TRBV5-4 and TRBJ2-5; 7 bases line up with TRBD1. Germline CDR1 SGHNT, CDR2 YYREEE (reference sequence). CDR3 length: 15 residues. V lost 4 bases and J lost 5; bases outside the gene matches: 11. The chain's CDR3 is CASSLKQGLGETQYF. The CDR3 DNA reads as TGTGCCAGCAGCCTAAAACAGGGGCTAGGGGAGACCCAGTACTTC.

This clone was seen a handful of times. The chain employs TRBV2 and TRBJ2-2; 10 positions match TRBD2. The CDR3 loop spans 16 amino acids. Trimming took 5 bases from V and 2 from J; bases not matched to a gene: 5. CDR1 SNHLY and CDR2 FYNNEI come from the germline V gene. The CDR3 DNA reads as TGTGCCAGCAGTACCGAGCGGGGGGGCAACACCGGGGAGCTGTTTTTT. Its translation is CASSTERGGNTGELFF.

This clone was seen ten or more times. V is TRBV7-2 and J is TRBJ1-2, with 9 nucleotides matching TRBD1. In germline, CDR1 is SGHTA, CDR2 FQGNSA. The CDR3 has 13 amino acids. V trimming: 5 bases; J trimming: 8 bases; junction bases outside the gene matches: 6. The DNA of the CDR3 is TGTGCCAGCAGCGGCGGGACAGGGAACGGCTACACCTTC. Its protein product is CASSGGTGNGYTF.

This clone has a handful of counts. The rearrangement uses TRBV29-1 and TRBJ1-2; possibly TRBD1 for D (5 bases). Germline-derived CDR1 and CDR2 are SQVTM and ANQGSEA. The CDR3 is made up of 13 amino acids. Deletions cut 4 bases from V and 1 base from J, with 10 bases between. This CDR3 reads CSVGDSVNYGYTF. The CDR3 DNA is TGCAGCGTTGGAGACAGCGTTAACTATGGCTACACCTTC. The full variable domain, completed using reference TRBV29-1 and TRBJ1-2, is SAVISQKPSRDICQRGTSLTIQCQVDSQVTMMFWYRQQPGQSLTLIATANQGSEATYESGFVIDKFPISRPNLTFSTLTVSNMSPEDSSIYLCSVGDSVNYGYTFGSGTRLTVV.

This clone was picked up many times. The V call is TRBV7-9, the J call TRBJ1-1; 10 bases match TRBD1. The CDR3 runs to 14 residues. The germline V gene encodes CDR1 SEHNR and CDR2 FQNEAQ (reference sequence). J was trimmed by 10 bases and V by 4 bases; bases with no gene match: 9. The CDR3 sequence is CASSSRDRGLRAFF. Written as DNA, the CDR3 is TGTGCCAGCAGCTCCCGGGACAGGGGTTTACGAGCTTTCTTT.

This clone was counted at least ten times. The chain couples TRBV5-1 to TRBJ1-3, with unresolved D. The CDR3 length is 13 residues. Trimming pared 4 bases from V and 4 bases from J, leaving 9 bases between. Germline V gene lookup returns CDR1 SGHRS and CDR2 YFSETQ. The CDR3 region has the DNA TGCGCCAGCAGCACGGAGATGGGAAACACCATATATTTT. Translating gives CASSTEMGNTIYF.